One T cell receptor (beta chain) is described in this entry. This sample is drawn from a study of technical replicates of blood from a few donors. CDR1 is MNHEY and CDR2 is SVGAGI in the germline V gene. CDR3 length: 13 amino acids. Between the trimmed V and J ends, which lost 6 bases and 5 bases, there was a span of 10 bases. Profiled with immunoSEQ multiplex PCR; TCRdb holds only in-frame clones, not every one. There are about 93,000 clones in the sample; about 95% occur only once, and 0.2% to 0.3% lies in the top ten. This TCR came from a human donor in good health. The chain couples TRBV6-5 to TRBJ1-4, with D tentatively TRBD1 (6 bases). The sequenced sample consisted of T cells isolated from PBMCs. CDR3 bases: TGTGCCAGCAGAAGTGACAGGAATGAAAAACTGTTTTTT. The encoded protein is CASRSDRNEKLFF.